The 28 T cell receptor beta chains reported below all come from one sample, sequenced in a study of blood T cell repertoires in COVID-19. Sequencing used immunoSEQ multiplex PCR; TCRdb keeps in-frame clones, though not all of them. Here the sample spans about 280,000 clones, around 84% being singletons. The specimen sequenced was PBMCs or T cells enriched from blood (not recorded which). These TCRs come from a middle-aged man who had been exposed to COVID-19.

The chain is built from TRBV6-5 and TRBJ2-7, with 7 nucleotides matching TRBD1. CDR3 size: 13 residues. V was pared by 6 bases and J by 3 bases, with 5 bases of the junction left unmatched. Per germline, CDR1 MNHEY and CDR2 SVGAGI. The CDR3 nucleotides are TGTGCCAGCAGGTCTAACAGGGGCTACGAGCAGTACTTC. Residues: CASRSNRGYEQYF.

This clone was seen once. V gene TRBV10-3 combines with J gene TRBJ2-1; D is perhaps TRBD2 (6 bases). Germline V gene sequence: CDR1 ENHRY, CDR2 SYGVKD. The ends were cut back, 8 bases at V and 4 bases at J, with 21 bases in the middle. The CDR3 has 16 residues. The CDR3 nucleotides are TGTGCCATCCGCGGGATCGGAAGCCCCGGTTACAATGAGCAGTTCTTC. Its translation: CAIRGIGSPGYNEQFF.

V gene TRBV4-1 combines with J gene TRBJ2-7; no clear D gene. The CDR3 has 14 amino acids. Germline V lookup: CDR1 MGHRA, CDR2 YSYEKL. V lost 7 bases and J lost 1, with 14 bases in between. The CDR3: CASKLSENSYEQYF. CDR3 in DNA: TGCGCCAGCAAATTAAGCGAAAATTCCTACGAGCAGTACTTC.

The chain uses TRBV6-5 and TRBJ1-2, with no clear D. Germline assignment: CDR1 MNHEY and CDR2 SVGAGI. V was clipped by 4 bases and J by 11 bases, with 20 bases between them. The CDR3 has 14 residues. DNA for the CDR3: TGTGCCAGCAGTTTCTTAGACGGTCCGGAGGCTTACACCTTC. Amino acids: CASSFLDGPEAYTF.

This clone was detected a few times. This chain joins TRBV27 and TRBJ2-4; TRBD1 agrees at 9 bases. The CDR3 covers 16 residues. The trim removed 5 bases at V and 0 bases at J, leaving 5 bases unmatched. Germline CDR1 MNHEY, CDR2 SMNVEV (reference sequence). The CDR3 DNA follows: TGTGCCAGCAGTACGGGACAGGGACTAGCCAAAAACATTCAGTACTTC. It encodes CASSTGQGLAKNIQYF.

A word on this clone: One end of the junction is discordant with germline, which a read error may explain. This chain uses TRBV29-1 with TRBJ2-7; 7 nucleotides line up with TRBD1. The CDR3 covers 12 residues. Looked up from germline, CDR1 is SQVTM and CDR2 is ANQGSEA. CDR3 coding DNA: TGTTCAGGGACAGTGAGCTCCTACGAGCAGTACTTC. Protein sequence: CSGTVSSYEQYF.

The V and J genes are TRBV10-1 and TRBJ2-1; 9 positions agree with TRBD2. CDR1 and CDR2 from the germline V gene are WNHNN and SYGVQD (reference sequence). The ends lost 9 bases at V and 12 bases at J; junction bases unmatched: 15. This CDR3 is built from 14 residues. The CDR3 bases are TGCGCCAGTAGTTCGGGACTAGCCCCCTTAGGGCAGTTCTTC. This sequence encodes CASSSGLAPLGQFF.

J is TRBJ2-1 and V is TRBV30; TRBD1 is a possible D gene (5 bases). V was pared by 5 bases and J by 7 bases, with 15 bases between. The germline V gene encodes CDR1 GTSNPN and CDR2 SVGIG (reference sequence). The CDR3 is made up of 13 amino acids. The CDR3 DNA reads TGTGCCTGGTCCCTCCAGGGTCCGAATGAGCAGTTCTTC. Amino acids: CAWSLQGPNEQFF.

The rearrangement uses TRBV2 and TRBJ2-1; 11 bases align to TRBD2. The CDR3 runs to 14 residues. Germline loops: CDR1 SNHLY, CDR2 FYNNEI. V gave up 5 bases and J gave up 8 bases; unmatched junction bases: 5. This CDR3 is CASSPGLAVDEQFF. The CDR3, as DNA: TGTGCCAGCAGTCCGGGACTAGCGGTTGATGAGCAGTTCTTC.

This sequence joins TRBV7-2 and TRBJ2-1, with D perhaps TRBD2 (5 bases). This CDR3 region has 15 residues. Per germline, CDR1 SGHTA and CDR2 FQGNSA. V was trimmed by 2 bases and J by 10 bases, leaving 18 bases between them. DNA for the CDR3: TGTGCCAGCAGCTTATCCCTGAATCGGCGGGCGGAGCAGTTCTTC. Amino acids: CASSLSLNRRAEQFF.

The chain employs TRBV19 and TRBJ2-1; D possibly corresponds to TRBD2 (6 bases). The CDR3 is 16 amino acids. Germline values: CDR1 LNHDA, CDR2 SQIVND (reference sequence). Trimming shortened V by 1 base and J by 4 bases, and 14 bases separated the two germline ends. The CDR3 nucleotides read TGTGCCAGTAGTATAGCCGCGGGACTCAGATACAATGAGCAGTTCTTC. It encodes CASSIAAGLRYNEQFF.

For this clone: The junction and the germline gene differ at one end; a read error may be behind it. V usage is TRBV20-1 and J usage is TRBJ2-5; no clear D gene. CDR3 length: 10 residues. The germline gives CDR1 DFQATT, CDR2 SNEGSKA (reference sequence). CDR3 coding DNA: TGCAGTGCTAGAGATGAGATTGAAGACTTC. Amino acid sequence: CSARDEIEDF.

The genes are TRBV25-1 and TRBJ2-7; D is perhaps TRBD2 (6 bases). CDR3 length: 14 amino acids. Trimming pared 10 bases from V and 4 bases from J, leaving 20 bases between. The V gene's germline CDR1 is MGHDK and CDR2 SYGVNS. CDR3 sequence reads: CATAGSTSSYEQYF. The CDR3 DNA sequence: TGTGCCACGGCGGGGTCCACTAGCAGTTACGAGCAGTACTTC.

The genes are TRBV28 and TRBJ2-2; a possible D gene is TRBD2 (5 bases). Between the trimmed V and J ends, which lost 1 base and 4 bases, there was a span of 13 bases. This CDR3 contains 16 residues. Germline CDR1 MDHEN, CDR2 SYDVKM. This CDR3 is CASSLYARLFTGELFF. The CDR3 region has the DNA TGTGCCAGCAGTTTATATGCTAGACTATTCACCGGGGAGCTGTTTTTT.

The CDR3 DNA is TGTGCCAGCAGTCCCGGACTAGAGAATGAGCAGTTCTTC. It is translated as CASSPGLENEQFF. The chain joins TRBV12-3 or TRBV12-4 to TRBJ2-1, with 7 nucleotides matching TRBD2. The CDR3 sequence is 13 residues long. The V segment lost 5 bases and the J segment 7 bases; nucleotides outside the gene matches: 5.

This clone was observed a few times. The V call is TRBV7-9, the J call TRBJ1-1; 10 bases agree with TRBD1. Germline V gives CDR1 SEHNR, CDR2 FQNEAQ (reference sequence). The CDR3 loop spans 15 amino acids. V lost 3 bases to trimming and J lost 5 bases; unmatched junction nucleotides: 6. CDR3 sequence: CASSFGTGEGTEAFF. In DNA, the CDR3 is TGTGCCAGCAGCTTCGGGACAGGGGAAGGGACTGAAGCTTTCTTT.

The rearrangement uses TRBV7-3 and TRBJ2-5; 9 bases agree with TRBD2. The CDR3 totals 14 residues. The V gene end was trimmed by 4 bases and the J gene end by 1 base; junction bases not matched to a gene: 1. Germline V gene data show CDR1 as SGHTA and CDR2 as FQGTGA. The CDR3 loop reads CASSSSGTQETQYF. Here the CDR3 DNA reads TGTGCCAGCAGCTCTAGCGGGACCCAAGAGACCCAGTACTTC.

In this sample, this clone turned up a few times. The V gene is TRBV5-1, the J gene TRBJ2-4; 13 nucleotides match TRBD2. Germline V gene data show CDR1 as SGHRS and CDR2 as YFSETQ. V was pared by 9 bases and J by 1 base, with 16 bases of the junction left unmatched. The CDR3 has 19 amino acids. This CDR3 is CATLPGTSGIFPAKNIQYF. The CDR3 DNA follows: TGCGCCACACTTCCTGGGACTAGCGGGATATTCCCGGCCAAAAACATTCAGTACTTC.

This clone was detected only a few times. The chain employs TRBV18 and TRBJ2-7, with 10 nucleotides matching TRBD2. CDR3 size: 19 residues. After removal of 3 bases from V and 4 bases from J, the junction contained 18 bases not matched to a gene. Germline V gene sequence: CDR1 KGHSH, CDR2 LQKENI. CDR3 in amino acids: CASSPRSIAGGRSRYEQYF. CDR3 DNA sequence: TGTGCCAGCTCACCCCGATCGATAGCGGGGGGAAGATCACGGTACGAGCAGTACTTC.

V usage is TRBV28 and J usage is TRBJ2-7; 9 nucleotides align to TRBD1. The CDR3 spans 18 residues. After removal of 3 bases from V and 3 bases from J, the junction contained 15 bases not matched to a gene. Germline assignment: CDR1 MDHEN and CDR2 SYDVKM. The CDR3, as DNA: TGTGCCAGCAGTTTCTTCGATAACCCCGGGACAGGGATCTACGAGCAGTACTTC. This gives the protein CASSFFDNPGTGIYEQYF.

This clone was observed a handful of times. The chain couples TRBV9 to TRBJ2-2; the D is unclear. V was trimmed by 4 bases and J by 2 bases, leaving 6 bases between them. The CDR3 is 13 residues long. The germline gives CDR1 SGDLS, CDR2 YYNGEE. The CDR3 bases are TGTGCCAGCAGCCTAAAAAACACCGGGGAGCTGTTTTTT. This sequence encodes CASSLKNTGELFF.

The rearrangement joins TRBV2 to TRBJ2-3; no clear D. CDR3 length: 13 amino acids. The V end lost 8 bases, the J end lost 4 bases, and 13 bases lay between the germline ends. Germline CDR1 and CDR2: SNHLY and FYNNEI. CDR3 in amino acids: CASDGRFSDTQYF. CDR3 DNA sequence: TGTGCCAGCGACGGCAGGTTTTCAGATACGCAGTATTTT.

Points on this clone: Other DNA sequences of this sample code for an identical CDR3. V and J are TRBV6-1 and TRBJ2-7; 10 nucleotides match TRBD2. This CDR3 is 15 amino acids long. CDR1 is MNHNS and CDR2 is SASEGT in the germline V gene. Trimming at V came to 2 bases and at J to 2 bases, leaving 3 bases not matched to a gene. Written as DNA, the CDR3 is TGTGCCAGCAGTGAACAGAGCGGGAGGGCCTACGAGCAGTACTTC. Its protein product is CASSEQSGRAYEQYF.

CDR3 in amino acids: CASSSAVYEQYF. CDR3 nucleotides: TGTGCCAGCAGCTCCGCGGTCTACGAGCAGTACTTC. This rearrangement joins TRBV7-2 to TRBJ2-7; D gene unclear. CDR1 SGHTA and CDR2 FQGNSA come from the germline V gene. The V gene lost 4 bases and the J gene lost 3 bases, with 7 bases spanning the gap. The CDR3 loop spans 12 amino acids. Full variable domain (rest looked up from reference TRBV7-2 and TRBJ2-7): GAGVSQSPSNKVTEKGKDVELRCDPISGHTALYWYRQSLGQGLEFLIYFQGNSAPDKSGLPSDRFSAERTGGSVSTLTIQRTQQEDSAVYLCASSSAVYEQYFGPGTRLTVT.

The chain uses TRBV6-5 and TRBJ2-7, with D possibly TRBD1 on 5 matching bases. This CDR3 is 14 amino acids long. CDR1 is MNHEY, CDR2 SVGAGI, per germline. Trimming removed 2 bases from V and 2 bases from J, with 10 bases in between. The CDR3 DNA follows: TGTGCCAGCAGTTACCCGACAGCAGCCTACGAGCAGTACTTC. Encoded protein: CASSYPTAAYEQYF.

This chain connects TRBV7-9 to TRBJ2-1; 11 bases fit TRBD2. Germline trimming cut 4 bases from V and 8 bases from J; bases unmatched to any gene: 7. The CDR3 consists of 15 residues. Germline V gene sequence: CDR1 SEHNR, CDR2 FQNEAQ (reference sequence). DNA of the CDR3: TGTGCCAGCAGCTACGTAGCGGGAGGGCCGTATGAGCAGTTCTTC. Its translation: CASSYVAGGPYEQFF.

V usage is TRBV9 and J usage is TRBJ2-3; 11 positions match TRBD2. The germline gives CDR1 SGDLS, CDR2 YYNGEE. The length of the CDR3 is 17 residues. V gave up 4 bases and J gave up 0 bases; unmatched junction bases: 7. The CDR3 sequence: CASSRTSGRLSTDTQYF. In nucleotides, the CDR3 is TGTGCCAGCAGCAGGACTAGCGGGCGCCTAAGCACAGATACGCAGTATTTT.

In its sample, this clone was seen many times. The chain is built from TRBV2 and TRBJ2-2, with 9 bases fitting TRBD1. With 5 bases clipped from V and 7 bases from J, the junction kept 11 bases outside the gene matches. This CDR3 region has 16 residues. Per germline, CDR1 SNHLY and CDR2 FYNNEI. DNA for the CDR3: TGTGCCAGCAGTCAAACAGGACAGGGGAATAGCGGGGAGCTGTTTTTT. This sequence encodes CASSQTGQGNSGELFF.